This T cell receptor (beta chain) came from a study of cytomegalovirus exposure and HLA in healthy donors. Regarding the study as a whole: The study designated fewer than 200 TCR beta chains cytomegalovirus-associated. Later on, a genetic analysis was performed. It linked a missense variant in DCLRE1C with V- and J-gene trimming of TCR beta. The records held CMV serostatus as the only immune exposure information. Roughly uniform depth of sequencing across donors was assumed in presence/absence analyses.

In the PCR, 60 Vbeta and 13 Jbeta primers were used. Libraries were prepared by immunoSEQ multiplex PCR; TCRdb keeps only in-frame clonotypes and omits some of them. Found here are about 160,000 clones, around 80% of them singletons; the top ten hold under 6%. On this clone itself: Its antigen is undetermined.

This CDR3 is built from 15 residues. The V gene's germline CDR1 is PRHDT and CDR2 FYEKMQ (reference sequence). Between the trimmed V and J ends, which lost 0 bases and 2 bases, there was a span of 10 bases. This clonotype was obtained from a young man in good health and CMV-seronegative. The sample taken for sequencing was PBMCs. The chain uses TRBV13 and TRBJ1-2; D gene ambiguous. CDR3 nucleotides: TGTGCCAGCAGCTTAGGAGCGGGATTCAACTATGGCTACACCTTC. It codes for CASSLGAGFNYGYTF.